This T cell receptor beta chain was sequenced for a study of CD8 T cells in Susac syndrome. With V trimmed by 5 bases and J by 1 base, 8 bases remained unmatched. This CDR3 has 16 amino acids. Looked up from germline, CDR1 is KGHSH and CDR2 is LQKENI. The RNA input was about 0.5 to 1 ug, and it was reverse transcribed with random hexamers. The immunoSEQ assay covered 54 Vbeta and 13 Jbeta segments for CDR3. TCRdb analysed the immunoSEQ multiplex PCR reads with MiXCR anew, one entry per CDR3 protein. The sample lists around 130,000 distinct CDR3 sequences; approximately 96% were seen once. This sequence joins TRBV18 and TRBJ2-5; 9 bases are a match to TRBD1. The receptor was derived from a human donor with multiple sclerosis. Sequenced material: CD4+ T cells from PBMCs. The CDR3 sequence is CASSSQGARGQETQYF. Written as DNA, the CDR3 is TGTGCCAGCTCATCACAGGGGGCGCGGGGCCAAGAGACCCAGTACTTC.